The rows below give T cell receptor beta chains drawn from one sample of a study of blood T cell repertoires in COVID-19. Produced via immunoSEQ multiplex PCR; TCRdb's table is partial and in-frame only. The sample has a few hundred thousand clones; 80% to 90% are singletons. The sample was PBMCs or T cells enriched from blood (not recorded which). These TCRs come from a man between 18 and 29 years old who had recovered from COVID-19. CDR3s include the opening cysteine and the closing phenylalanine or tryptophan. The D gene is left open where the match is weak. The size entry is marked missing in some rows and otherwise reads once, few, many or a size class.

J gene: TRBJ1-2; clone size: -; V gene: TRBV6-5; D gene: TRBD1; CDR3 protein: CASSKGQLYGYTF; CDR3 DNA: TGTGCCAGCAGTAAGGGACAGCTCTATGGCTACACCTTC
J gene: TRBJ1-5; clone size: -; V gene: TRBV9; D gene: -; CDR3 protein: CASSVGAGGNQPQHF; CDR3 DNA: TGTGCCAGCAGCGTAGGGGCAGGAGGGAATCAGCCCCAGCATTTT
J gene: TRBJ2-1; clone size: -; V gene: TRBV5-6; D gene: TRBD2; CDR3 protein: CASSRTSGSYNEQFF; CDR3 DNA: TGTGCCAGCAGCAGGACTAGCGGGTCTTACAATGAGCAGTTCTTC
J gene: TRBJ1-1; clone size: -; V gene: TRBV7-9; D gene: TRBD1; CDR3 protein: CASSPEQGMNTEAFF; CDR3 DNA: TGTGCCAGCAGCCCCGAACAGGGGATGAACACTGAAGCTTTCTTT
J gene: TRBJ1-1; clone size: few; V gene: TRBV4-2; D gene: TRBD1; CDR3 protein: CASSQEGTGGLEAFF; CDR3 DNA: TGTGCCAGCAGCCAAGAGGGTACAGGGGGCCTGGAGGCTTTCTTT
J gene: TRBJ2-7; clone size: -; V gene: TRBV4-1; D gene: TRBD1; CDR3 protein: CASSMPRTGHEQYF; CDR3 DNA: TGCGCCAGCAGCATGCCCCGGACAGGGCACGAGCAGTACTTC
J gene: TRBJ2-1; clone size: -; V gene: TRBV7-3; D gene: -; CDR3 protein: CASSPGGTGNNEQFF; CDR3 DNA: TGTGCCAGCAGCCCTGGGGGGACGGGGAACAATGAGCAGTTCTTC
J gene: TRBJ2-1; clone size: -; V gene: TRBV24-1; D gene: TRBD2; CDR3 protein: CATSVAGGVGEQFF; CDR3 DNA: TGTGCCACCAGCGTAGCGGGGGGGGTCGGTGAGCAGTTCTTC
J gene: TRBJ1-1; clone size: -; V gene: TRBV2; D gene: -; CDR3 protein: CASTEEWAGSTEAFF; CDR3 DNA: TGTGCCAGCACCGAGGAATGGGCGGGGAGCACTGAAGCTTTCTTT
J gene: TRBJ2-7; clone size: -; V gene: TRBV7-2; D gene: -; CDR3 protein: CASSYATSSDYEQYF; CDR3 DNA: TGTGCCAGCAGCTATGCCACTAGCTCGGATTACGAGCAGTACTTC
J gene: TRBJ1-2; clone size: -; V gene: TRBV6-5; D gene: TRBD1; CDR3 protein: CASSGPDRVYGYTF; CDR3 DNA: TGTGCCAGCAGCGGACCCGACAGGGTATACGGCTACACCTTC
J gene: TRBJ1-2; clone size: -; V gene: TRBV6-5; D gene: -; CDR3 protein: CASRLTGSDGYTF; CDR3 DNA: TGTGCCAGCAGACTTACAGGGTCCGATGGCTACACCTTC
J gene: TRBJ1-1; clone size: -; V gene: TRBV29-1; D gene: -; CDR3 protein: CSVGTAPMNTEAFF; CDR3 DNA: TGCAGCGTTGGGACAGCACCCATGAACACTGAAGCTTTCTTT
J gene: TRBJ1-1; clone size: -; V gene: TRBV2; D gene: -; CDR3 protein: CASRRQRDEAFF; CDR3 DNA: TGTGCCAGCAGGCGCCAGAGGGATGAAGCTTTCTTT
J gene: TRBJ2-1; clone size: -; V gene: TRBV5-1; D gene: TRBD2; CDR3 protein: CASSLVLAAASSYNEQFF; CDR3 DNA: TGCGCCAGCAGCTTGGTTCTAGCGGCCGCGAGCTCCTACAATGAGCAGTTCTTC
J gene: TRBJ1-6; clone size: -; V gene: TRBV7-2; D gene: -; CDR3 protein: CASTLRPATRSSYNSPLHF; CDR3 DNA: TGTGCCAGCACCCTAAGGCCCGCCACACGGAGCTCCTATAATTCACCCCTCCACTTT
J gene: TRBJ2-1; clone size: -; V gene: TRBV11-3; D gene: TRBD2; CDR3 protein: CASSLHGAGGPPEQFF; CDR3 DNA: TGTGCCAGCAGCCTTCACGGTGCGGGAGGGCCCCCTGAGCAGTTCTTC
J gene: TRBJ2-1; clone size: -; V gene: TRBV27; D gene: -; CDR3 protein: CASSPLQGLLSYNEQFF; CDR3 DNA: TGTGCCAGCAGTCCACTTCAGGGACTGCTATCCTACAATGAGCAGTTCTTC
J gene: TRBJ2-7; clone size: -; V gene: TRBV6-6; D gene: TRBD2; CDR3 protein: CASSYTASGGSDEQYF; CDR3 DNA: TGTGCCAGCAGTTACACCGCTAGCGGGGGGTCTGACGAGCAGTACTTC
J gene: TRBJ2-7; clone size: -; V gene: TRBV6-5; D gene: TRBD1; CDR3 protein: CASRPPTTGGSEQYF; CDR3 DNA: TGTGCCAGCAGGCCCCCCACCACAGGGGGGAGCGAGCAGTACTTC
J gene: TRBJ1-1; clone size: -; V gene: TRBV19; D gene: TRBD1; CDR3 protein: CASSDRAIGAFF; CDR3 DNA: TGTGCCAGTAGTGACAGGGCCATCGGGGCTTTCTTT